This T cell receptor (beta chain) was captured in a study of blood T cell repertoires in COVID-19. About the research overall: COVID-19 samples collected from the United States, Italy and Spain covered acute and convalescent phases.

V gave up 2 bases and J gave up 5 bases, with 7 bases separating them. Germline-derived CDR1 and CDR2 are SNHLY and FYNNEI. This CDR3 comprises 12 residues. Assay: immunoSEQ multiplex PCR; the TCRdb copy retains only in-frame clones and omits some. The table lists around 390,000 clones, about 87% of them singletons. Those who participated ranged in age from roughly 18 to 100 years and resided in under 25 US areas. Which cohort a participant joined came from the clinical history participants gave. Recovered participants had two consecutive negative NP/OP PCR tests, healthcare professional clearance, or symptom resolution.

What was sequenced was PBMCs or T cells enriched from blood (not recorded which). This chain links TRBV2 with TRBJ2-7; tentatively, D is TRBD1 (5 bases). The sequence was collected from a woman in her fifties or sixties who had recovered from COVID-19. The CDR3 DNA follows: TGTGCCAGCAGTGAAATGGGGCACGAGCAGTACTTC. It encodes CASSEMGHEQYF. Full variable domain (outside the CDR3, taken from reference TRBV2 and TRBJ2-7): EPEVTQTPSHQVTQMGQEVILRCVPISNHLYFYWYRQILGQKVEFLVSFYNNEISEKSEIFDDQFSVERPDGSNFTLKIRSTKLEDSAMYFCASSEMGHEQYFGPGTRLTVT.